This is a list of T cell receptor beta chains from one sample in a study of blood T cells in healthy people across ages. A single record per CDR3 protein comes from TCRdb applying MiXCR to the 5' RACE reads. The table includes nearly 800,000 distinct CDR3 sequences, 45% to 70% detected once. Sequencing was carried out using blood. These receptors were collected from a man between 35 and 55 years old in good health. The CDR3 runs from the conserved cysteine through the conserved F or W. A D gene is named only where the DNA matches it firmly. Size tells how often a clone was seen (once, few, many) or the class of an expanded clone, and some rows leave it out.

j_call clone_size v_call d_call cdr3_aa cdr3_nt
TRBJ2-7 . TRBV10-3 . CAIKIVAERYEQYF TGTGCCATCAAAATTGTGGCGGAGCGCTACGAGCAGTACTTC
TRBJ1-2 few TRBV7-2 TRBD1 CASSYRDREGYGYTF TGTGCCAGCAGCTATCGGGACAGGGAAGGTTATGGCTACACCTTC
TRBJ2-7 . TRBV27 TRBD2 CASDEKGRAYEQYF TGTGCCAGCGACGAAAAGGGGAGGGCGTACGAGCAGTACTTC
TRBJ2-3 few TRBV6-6 TRBD1 CASSPPGQGTSTDTQYF TGTGCCAGCAGTCCCCCGGGACAGGGTACTAGCACAGATACGCAGTATTTT
TRBJ1-1 . TRBV29-1 . CSVEKSGGAEAFF TGCAGCGTTGAGAAGAGTGGGGGGGCTGAAGCTTTCTTT
TRBJ1-1 . TRBV29-1 . CSVVPGQKNTEAFF TGCAGCGTTGTCCCGGGACAAAAGAACACTGAAGCTTTCTTT
TRBJ2-7 . TRBV3-1 TRBD1 CASSQGRRGLGEQYF TGTGCCAGCAGCCAAGGGCGCAGGGGGTTAGGTGAGCAGTACTTC
TRBJ2-6 . TRBV2 . CASISFAGANVLTF TGTGCCAGCATCTCGTTTGCTGGGGCCAACGTCCTGACTTTC
TRBJ2-5 few TRBV5-1 TRBD1 CASSSDRAEYNEQYF TGCGCCAGCAGCTCGGACAGGGCGGAATACAATGAGCAGTACTTC
TRBJ2-1 . TRBV20-1 . CSARTYNEQFF TGCAGTGCTCGGACATACAATGAGCAGTTCTTC
TRBJ2-1 . TRBV3-1 . CASSKGTGSSYNEQFF TGTGCCAGCAGCAAGGGGACGGGGAGCTCCTACAATGAGCAGTTCTTC
TRBJ1-1 . TRBV29-1 . CSADGGVAFF TGCAGCGCCGATGGAGGGGTAGCTTTCTTT
TRBJ2-3 . TRBV7-2 . CASSLDWVRRGTDTQYF TGTGCCAGCAGCTTAGACTGGGTTAGGCGGGGCACAGATACGCAGTATTTT
TRBJ1-1 many TRBV10-2 . CASTGTGAEAFF TGCGCCAGCACCGGCACCGGAGCTGAAGCTTTCTTT
TRBJ2-7 . TRBV29-1 TRBD1 CSVTGGRAEQYF TGCAGCGTTACAGGGGGTCGTGCCGAGCAGTACTTC
TRBJ1-6 . TRBV6-5 . CASLGTGPPLHF TGTGCCAGCTTGGGAACGGGCCCACCCCTCCACTTT
TRBJ2-5 few TRBV7-9 . CASNPKGRETQYF TGTGCCAGCAACCCGAAGGGAAGAGAGACCCAGTACTTC
TRBJ1-5 . TRBV24-1 . CATSKGGSNQPQHF TGTGCCACCAGTAAGGGAGGTAGCAATCAGCCCCAGCATTTT
TRBJ2-3 . TRBV6-5 TRBD2 CASSYSISLSSGVNPSTDTQYF TGTGCCAGCAGTTACTCGATCTCACTCTCTAGCGGGGTAAATCCTAGCACAGATACGCAGTATTTT
TRBJ1-5 few TRBV7-2 . CASSLVKGSNQPQHF TGTGCCAGCAGCTTAGTTAAGGGGAGCAATCAGCCCCAGCATTTT
TRBJ2-5 . TRBV20-1 . CSARDLLWGETQYF TGCAGTGCTAGAGATTTGCTATGGGGAGAGACCCAGTACTTC
TRBJ2-3 . TRBV11-2 TRBD2 CASSQPWTSGRRTDTQYF TGTGCCAGCAGCCAACCCTGGACTAGCGGGAGACGCACAGATACGCAGTATTTT
TRBJ1-1 . TRBV7-9 . CASSSAREAFF TGTGCCAGCAGCTCGGCCAGGGAAGCTTTCTTT
TRBJ2-7 . TRBV3-1 TRBD1 CASSLEDRAGEQYF TGTGCCAGCAGCCTAGAAGACAGGGCAGGCGAGCAGTACTTC
TRBJ2-4 . TRBV27 . CVSSRNTVAKNIQYF TGTGTCAGCAGTCGAAATACAGTAGCCAAAAACATTCAGTACTTC